The 2 T cell receptor beta chains below all came from one sample that was sequenced in a study of response to subunit inactivated influenza vaccine. One entry per CDR3 protein results from TCRdb running MiXCR on the RT-PCR reads. The sample lists 800,000 or so distinct CDR3 sequences; 21% were seen once. Sequenced here: PBMCs from blood, sampled around 5 days after vaccination. The receptors stem from a man between 50 and 59 years old who received an inactivated influenza vaccine.

This clonotype has a handful of counts. The chain combines TRBV29-1 with TRBJ2-5, with D perhaps being TRBD1 or TRBD2 (5 bases each). V lost 4 bases and J lost 5, with 14 bases in between. Germline V gives CDR1 SQVTM, CDR2 ANQGSEA. The CDR3 runs to 13 residues. The CDR3 here is CSVAPGPRETQYF. DNA of the CDR3: TGCAGCGTTGCACCGGGGCCACGGGAGACCCAGTACTTC.

CDR3 DNA: TGTGCCAGCAGTTCGGGGGTCCCAGGGGAGCAGTACTTC. It codes for CASSSGVPGEQYF. The V call is TRBV12-3 or TRBV12-4, the J call TRBJ2-7, with D possibly matching TRBD2 (6 bases). This CDR3 comprises 13 residues. Trimming pared 4 bases from V and 7 bases from J, leaving 14 bases between.